This T cell receptor beta chain derives from a study of blood T cell repertoires in COVID-19. Study context: Samples representing acute and convalescent COVID-19 were sourced from the United States, Italy and Spain. PBMCs, B-cell-depleted T cells, or T cells were the source of the cDNA or gDNA that made up the material.

In the source study's methods: Amplifying reference gene primers gave estimates of nucleated cell counts. Repertoires were generated with immunoSEQ multiplex PCR, while TCRdb's copy carries only in-frame clones and drops some. V and J calls and clone size follow that table, whereas D and trimming were derived from the DNA. The repertoire holds 180,000 or so clones, with around four fifths as singletons. This CDR3 region has 14 residues. From germline, CDR1 is LGHDT and CDR2 YNNKEL (reference sequence). Trimming shortened V by 4 bases and J by 5 bases, and 14 bases separated the two germline ends. Sample: peripheral blood. The TCR was taken from a human donor with acute or convalescent COVID-19. The donor label of this sample is uncertain. The J gene is TRBJ2-5, the V gene TRBV3-1 (or the pseudogene TRBV3-2); D is perhaps TRBD1 (6 bases). This CDR3 is CASSLQGIGETQYF. In DNA form, the CDR3 reads TGTGCCAGCAGCCTCCAGGGGATAGGGGAGACCCAGTACTTC.